This passage covers 20 T cell receptor beta chains from one sample sequenced in a study of cytomegalovirus exposure and HLA in healthy donors. Researchers ran the PCR with 60 Vbeta and 13 Jbeta primers. Assay used: immunoSEQ multiplex PCR; TCRdb lists only in-frame clones, some missing. The sample yields over 150,000 clones, approximately 80% seen once. Source material: PBMCs. The receptors were sampled from a woman aged 45-65 years in good health and CMV-seropositive.

The V and J genes are TRBV10-3 and TRBJ2-7; 8 bases fit TRBD1. Unmatched junction bases numbered 4, after V lost 8 bases and J lost 1 base. Germline CDR1 is ENHRY and CDR2 is SYGVKD. CDR3 length equals 13 residues. CDR3 protein: CAIGQGASYEQYF. CDR3 nucleotides: TGTGCCATCGGACAGGGCGCGTCCTACGAGCAGTACTTC.

The chain combines TRBV11-3 with TRBJ2-1; TRBD2 aligns across 11 bases. This CDR3 has 15 residues. Germline lookup yields CDR1 SGHNT and CDR2 YENEEA. V shed 5 bases and J 7 bases; nucleotides not matched to a gene: 7. The CDR3 nucleotides read TGTGCCAGCAGCCGAACTAGCGGGAGTTGGAATGAGCAGTTCTTC. Protein product: CASSRTSGSWNEQFF.

This clone has only a few counts. This sequence joins TRBV30 and TRBJ1-4; TRBD1 agrees at 7 bases. The junction had 4 bases not matched to a gene; V was cut back by 3 bases and J by 3 bases. CDR3 length: 14 amino acids. The germline gives CDR1 GTSNPN, CDR2 SVGIG (reference sequence). CDR3: CAWSDGTANEKLFF. DNA for the CDR3: TGTGCCTGGAGCGACGGGACAGCTAATGAAAAACTGTTTTTT.

The chain couples TRBV28 to TRBJ1-2; no firm D call. Germline loops: CDR1 MDHEN, CDR2 SYDVKM. The CDR3 is made up of 11 amino acids. Trimming took 8 bases from V and 5 from J, leaving 9 bases between them. The CDR3 DNA reads TGTGCCAGCGAGGCGGGGTATGGCTACACCTTC. Protein product: CASEAGYGYTF.

The chain uses TRBV7-2 and TRBJ2-7; D may be TRBD1 (5 bases). Trimming took off 4 bases at V and 2 bases at J, with 9 bases between the two ends. CDR1 and CDR2 from the germline V gene are SGHTA and FQGNSA. CDR3 length: 13 residues. The CDR3 DNA sequence: TGTGCCAGCAGCTCCCAGGGCCCCTACGAGCAGTACTTC. Protein: CASSSQGPYEQYF.

The chain combines TRBV29-1 with TRBJ2-1; 7 bases align to TRBD2. The ends lost 7 bases at V and 6 bases at J; junction bases unmatched: 18. The CDR3 has 16 amino acids. Germline V lookup: CDR1 SQVTM, CDR2 ANQGSEA. Here the CDR3 DNA reads TGCAGCGCCTGGGAGGGTAGCGGGTTGTTTTTCAATGAGCAGTTCTTC. Translation: CSAWEGSGLFFNEQFF.

This clone was observed at least ten times. The chain links TRBV11-2 to TRBJ2-5; a weak D match, TRBD1 (6 bases). Trimming cost V 2 bases and J 5 bases, with 15 bases left between them. The CDR3 covers 15 residues. CDR1 is SGHAT, CDR2 FQNNGV, per germline. The CDR3 protein is CASSLKRGGYETQYF. The CDR3 region has the DNA TGTGCCAGCAGCTTAAAGAGAGGGGGATATGAGACCCAGTACTTC.

The V gene is TRBV6-1, the J gene TRBJ1-5, with D hard to call. V was pared by 6 bases and J by 4 bases, with 13 bases between. Germline lookup yields CDR1 MNHNS and CDR2 SASEGT. The CDR3 is 14 amino acids. The CDR3 reads CASSPVRGNQPQHF. In DNA form, the CDR3 reads TGTGCCAGCAGCCCCGTTCGAGGGAATCAGCCCCAGCATTTT.

The rearrangement joins TRBV28 to TRBJ2-7; D remains ambiguous. The CDR3 covers 10 residues. The germline gives CDR1 MDHEN, CDR2 SYDVKM. Trimming cost V 6 bases and J 7 bases, with 7 bases left between them. The CDR3 sequence is CASSGYEQYF. Here the CDR3 DNA reads TGTGCCAGCAGCGGGTATGAGCAGTACTTC.

The chain carries TRBV6-5 and TRBJ2-7, with D possibly matching TRBD1 (6 bases). Deletions cut 4 bases from V and 0 bases from J, with 7 bases between. Germline CDR1 and CDR2: MNHEY and SVGAGI. The CDR3 extends over 13 amino acids. The CDR3 DNA follows: TGTGCCAGCAGTTGGGACATCTCCTACGAGCAGTACTTC. This encodes CASSWDISYEQYF.

Only one count was recorded for this clone. The V and J genes are TRBV5-1 and TRBJ2-2; the D gene is possibly TRBD2 (6 bases). The length of the CDR3 is 15 residues. The V and J ends lost 7 bases and 5 bases respectively, with 18 bases between them. From germline, CDR1 is SGHRS and CDR2 YFSETQ. CDR3 bases: TGCGCCAGCGAGCACGGGACTGCGCCAACCGGGGAGCTGTTTTTT. It is translated as CASEHGTAPTGELFF.

This chain links TRBV5-1 with TRBJ1-2, with 7 nucleotides matching TRBD1. The germline V gene has CDR1 SGHRS and CDR2 YFSETQ. This CDR3 is built from 13 residues. Germline trimming cut 3 bases from V and 4 bases from J; bases unmatched to any gene: 3. The CDR3, as DNA: TGCGCCAGCAGCTCCGGACAGGCCTATGGCTACACCTTC. It encodes CASSSGQAYGYTF. Full variable domain (rest looked up from reference TRBV5-1 and TRBJ1-2): KAGVTQTPRYLIKTRGQQVTLSCSPISGHRSVSWYQQTPGQGLQFLFEYFSETQRNKGNFPGRFSGRQFSNSRSEMNVSTLELGDSALYLCASSSGQAYGYTFGSGTRLTVV.

CDR3 nucleotide sequence: TGCGCCAGCAGTGAGTCTAGTCGGGAGCTAGCTTTCTTT. It is translated as CASSESSRELAFF. V and J are TRBV10-1 and TRBJ1-1; D remains ambiguous. V lost 0 bases to trimming and J lost 10 bases, with 12 bases between them. Germline V gives CDR1 WNHNN, CDR2 SYGVQD (reference sequence). The CDR3 is made up of 13 amino acids.

J is TRBJ1-2 and V is TRBV5-6; TRBD1 matches at 7 bases. Germline V gene lookup returns CDR1 SGHDT and CDR2 YYEEEE. This CDR3 contains 12 residues. The J segment lost 7 bases and the V segment lost 6 bases, leaving 6 bases of the junction unmatched. CDR3 amino acids: CASTLTGPGYTF. In DNA, the CDR3 is TGTGCCAGCACCCTGACAGGGCCTGGCTACACCTTC.

The V call is TRBV5-1, the J call TRBJ2-1; 9 positions agree with TRBD1. J gave up 4 bases and V 6 bases, and 17 bases lay outside the gene matches. Germline V gene data show CDR1 as SGHRS and CDR2 as YFSETQ. CDR3 size: 18 residues. As DNA, the CDR3 is TGCGCCAGCACCCCGGGACAGGGATACGGAGGGGGTTACAATGAGCAGTTCTTC. Residues: CASTPGQGYGGGYNEQFF. The full variable domain, its missing parts supplied by reference TRBV5-1 and TRBJ2-1, is KAGVTQTPRYLIKTRGQQVTLSCSPISGHRSVSWYQQTPGQGLQFLFEYFSETQRNKGNFPGRFSGRQFSNSRSEMNVSTLELGDSALYLCASTPGQGYGGGYNEQFFGPGTRLTVL.

This sequence joins TRBV2 and TRBJ2-7, with 9 nucleotides matching TRBD1. This CDR3 spans 14 amino acids. Unmatched junction bases numbered 6, after V lost 7 bases and J lost 2 bases. Germline assignment: CDR1 SNHLY and CDR2 FYNNEI. CDR3 nucleotide sequence: TGTGCCAGCACCCGGGACAGGGCTACCTACGAGCAGTACTTC. Encoded protein: CASTRDRATYEQYF.

This chain links TRBV30 with TRBJ2-1, with 10 bases matching TRBD2. Germline V gene sequence: CDR1 GTSNPN, CDR2 SVGIG (reference sequence). Germline trimming cut 5 bases from V and 6 bases from J; bases unmatched to any gene: 7. The CDR3 loop spans 14 amino acids. For the CDR3, the DNA is TGTGCCTGGTCTGAGGGACTAGCGTTCAATGAGCAGTTCTTC. Protein sequence: CAWSEGLAFNEQFF.

Here the CDR3 reads CASSVDRGSTEAFF. The CDR3 region has the DNA TGTGCCAGCAGTGTAGACAGGGGTTCAACTGAAGCTTTCTTT. The rearrangement joins TRBV6-1 to TRBJ1-1, with 8 bases identical to TRBD1. CDR1 MNHNS and CDR2 SASEGT come from the germline V gene. V shed 4 bases and J 5 bases; nucleotides not matched to a gene: 6. The CDR3 sequence is 14 residues long.

This sequence joins TRBV15 and TRBJ1-1; 9 nucleotides align to TRBD1. CDR3 size: 17 residues. Germline CDR1 is LNHNV and CDR2 is YYDKDF (reference sequence). The V segment lost 3 bases and the J segment 4 bases; nucleotides outside the gene matches: 12. CDR3 nucleotides: TGTGCCACCAGCAGGTGGGGACAGGGAGAAAGCGGCACTGAAGCTTTCTTT. Translation: CATSRWGQGESGTEAFF.

This rearrangement joins TRBV7-2 to TRBJ2-3; 7 bases line up with TRBD2. Germline loops: CDR1 SGHTA, CDR2 FQGNSA. Germline trimming cut 1 base from V and 6 bases from J; bases unmatched to any gene: 4. CDR3 length: 14 amino acids. CDR3: CASSLGGGLDTQYF. DNA for the CDR3: TGTGCCAGCAGCTTAGGGGGAGGGTTGGATACGCAGTATTTT.